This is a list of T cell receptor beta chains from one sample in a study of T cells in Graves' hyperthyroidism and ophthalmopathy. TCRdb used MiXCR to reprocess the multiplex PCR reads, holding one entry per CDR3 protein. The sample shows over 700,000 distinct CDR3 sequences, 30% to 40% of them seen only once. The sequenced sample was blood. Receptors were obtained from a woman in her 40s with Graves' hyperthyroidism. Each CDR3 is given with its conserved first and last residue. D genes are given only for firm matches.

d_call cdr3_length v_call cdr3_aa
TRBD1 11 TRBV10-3 CATDRGGELFF
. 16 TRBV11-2 CASSLDPLGFSYEQYF
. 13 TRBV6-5 CASSDIQGGTQYF
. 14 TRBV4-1 CASSQSQMNTEAFF
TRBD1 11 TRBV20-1 CSARVTGAAFF
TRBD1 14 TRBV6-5 CATRPRGLGETQYF
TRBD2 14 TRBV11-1 CASSDLAGVYEQYF
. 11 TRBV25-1 CASSDNYEQYF
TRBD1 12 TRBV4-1 CASRTGGHGYTF
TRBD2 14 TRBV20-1 CSARERETRNEQFF
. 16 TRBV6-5 CASSYWAASGFYEQYF
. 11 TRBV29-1 CSADTSYEQYF
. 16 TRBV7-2 CASSPHGGSYPETQYF
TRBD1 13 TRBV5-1 CASSSGQVDGYTF